Shown below are 10 T cell receptor beta chains from a single sample sequenced in a study of molecular identifiers for immune sequencing clone quantification. Each CDR3 protein is one row after TCRdb ran MiXCR on the PCR reads. Among about 320,000 distinct CDR3 sequences listed, roughly a fifth were seen once. The specimen sequenced was naive CD8+ T cells from blood, with Jurkat cell RNA spiked in. Subset reported: FACS-sorted CD8+CD4-CCR7+CD45RA+ naive T cells. These receptors all come from a human donor in good health. Some libraries in this study had Jurkat cell RNA spiked in.

This clonotype was observed a few times. The rearrangement uses TRBV20-1 and TRBJ1-2; the match to TRBD1 covers 10 bases. Losses at the gene ends were 4 bases for V and 5 bases for J; bases not matched to a gene: 16. The CDR3 covers 17 residues. CDR1 is DFQATT and CDR2 is SNEGSKA in the germline V gene (reference sequence). CDR3 amino acids: CSATAGTGAIYKYGYTF. The CDR3 bases are TGCAGTGCTACCGCCGGGACAGGGGCCATATATAAGTATGGCTACACCTTC.

A remark on this clonotype: A much larger clone is a single base away; this may be a read error. The rearrangement uses TRBV7-9 and TRBJ1-1; TRBD1 matches 10 bases. Losses at the gene ends were 5 bases for V and 3 bases for J; bases not matched to a gene: 3. Germline CDR1 is SEHNR and CDR2 is FQNEAQ (reference sequence). This CDR3 comprises 14 residues. The CDR3 loop is CASSGGTGDTEAFF. Written as DNA, the CDR3 is TGTGCCAGCAGCGGGGGGACAGGGGACACTGAAGCTTTCTTT.

The chain links TRBV4-3 to TRBJ1-5; the D gene is possibly TRBD1 (5 bases). The CDR3 runs 16 residues. The germline V gene encodes CDR1 LGHNA and CDR2 YSLEER. Trimming shortened V by 0 bases and J by 5 bases, and 14 bases separated the two germline ends. Here the CDR3 DNA reads TGCGCCAGCAGCCAAGACTACGACAGATACCATCAGCCCCAGCATTTT. Residues: CASSQDYDRYHQPQHF.

This clonotype was detected many times. The chain is built from TRBV5-1 and TRBJ1-2; TRBD1 matches 7 bases. CDR3 size: 12 residues. Unmatched junction bases numbered 9, after V lost 9 bases and J lost 7 bases. The V gene's germline CDR1 is SGHRS and CDR2 YFSETQ. The CDR3 sequence: CAILDRIGGYTF. CDR3 sequence (DNA): TGCGCCATTTTGGACAGGATAGGTGGCTACACCTTC.

Note on this clonotype: A much larger clone differs by one base, so this may be a read error. Lacking the conserved final phenylalanine or tryptophan, this CDR3 likely reflects a read error. The DNA is left out, because the CDR3 cannot be placed on it with certainty; the CDR3 is given as TCRdb lists it. V gene TRBV20-1 combines with J gene TRBJ1-6; TRBD1 reflects the table's D call only, with no check against the DNA. Germline-derived CDR1 and CDR2 are DFQATT and SNEGSKA (reference sequence). The CDR3 numbers 13 amino acids, ends counted. Here the CDR3 reads CSARDSRTGTAYL.

This clonotype was found many times. V usage is TRBV7-2 and J usage is TRBJ2-3, with D perhaps matching TRBD1 or TRBD2 (5 bases each). Trimming shortened V by 0 bases and J by 6 bases, and 19 bases separated the two germline ends. There are 17 residues in the CDR3. Germline CDR1 is SGHTA and CDR2 is FQGNSA. The CDR3 nucleotides are TGTGCCAGCAGCTTAGCCCAGGGCGACACAAGGAGGGATACGCAGTATTTT. It yields the protein CASSLAQGDTRRDTQYF.

This clonotype was found many times. The rearrangement joins TRBV7-3 to TRBJ2-7; tentatively, D is TRBD1 (6 bases). The length of the CDR3 is 15 residues. Trimming stripped 5 bases from V and 3 bases from J, with 17 bases between. Germline CDR1 and CDR2: SGHTA and FQGTGA. CDR3 residues: CASSRGTYRDYEQYF. CDR3 nucleotides: TGTGCCAGCAGCCGAGGGACATACAGAGACTACGAGCAGTACTTC. The full variable domain, in which reference TRBV7-3 and TRBJ2-7 provide the parts outside the CDR3, is GAGVSQTPSNKVTEKGKYVELRCDPISGHTALYWYRQSLGQGPEFLIYFQGTGAADDSGLPNDRFFAVRPEGSVSTLKIQRTERGDSAVYLCASSRGTYRDYEQYFGPGTRLTVT.

This clonotype was observed a single time. The junction and the germline gene differ at one end; a read error may be behind it. This rearrangement joins TRBV5-1 to TRBJ1-1; D gene ambiguous. This CDR3 has 13 amino acids. Germline CDR1 reads SGHRS; CDR2 reads YFSETQ. The CDR3 DNA is TGCGCCAACAGCTTGGAAGGGAACACTGAAGCTTTCTTT. It yields the protein CANSLEGNTEAFF. Full variable domain (outside the CDR3, taken from reference TRBV5-1 and TRBJ1-1): KAGVTQTPRYLIKTRGQQVTLSCSPISGHRSVSWYQQTPGQGLQFLFEYFSETQRNKGNFPGRFSGRQFSNSRSEMNVSTLELGDSALYLCANSLEGNTEAFFGQGTRLTVV.

This clonotype has a count of ten or more. The chain recombines TRBV2 with TRBJ2-7; maybe TRBD1 (5 bases). The V and J ends lost 4 bases and 0 bases respectively, with 10 bases between them. CDR3 size: 14 residues. Germline CDR1 and CDR2: SNHLY and FYNNEI. The CDR3: CASSATVSSYEQYF. Written as DNA, the CDR3 is TGTGCCAGCAGTGCGACAGTGAGCTCCTACGAGCAGTACTTC.

This chain joins TRBV10-2 and TRBJ2-7; D call uncertain. CDR1 and CDR2 (germline): WSHSY, SAAADI. V lost 3 bases, J lost 6 bases, and 6 bases lay in between. The CDR3 totals 11 residues. The CDR3 sequence is CASSDGSEQYF. The CDR3 DNA follows: TGCGCCAGCAGTGACGGCTCCGAGCAGTACTTC.